A selection of T cell receptor beta chains follows, all from one sample in a study of identical twins. Each CDR3 protein is one row after TCRdb ran MiXCR on the 5' RACE reads. The data show fewer than 450,000 distinct CDR3 sequences, 8.5% to 10% seen once. Specimen: naive T cells sorted from blood. The receptors were gathered from a woman aged 45-65 years in good health. CDR3s include the opening cysteine and the closing phenylalanine or tryptophan. D genes are given only for firm matches. Part of the rows lack a size; the others show once, few, many or a class for expanded clones.

clone_size	v_call	d_call	j_call	cdr3_nt	cdr3_aa
many	TRBV7-3	.	TRBJ2-2	TGCGCCAGCAGCAGGGGGGCCGGGGAGCTGTTTTTT	CASSRGAGELFF
few	TRBV4-1	.	TRBJ2-7	TGCGCCAGCAGCTCAACTCTACGGCAGTACTTC	CASSSTLRQYF
.	TRBV18	TRBD2	TRBJ2-3	TGTGCCAGCTCACCACTTCCAGCGGGAGGCCCAGATACGCAGTATTTT	CASSPLPAGGPDTQYF
.	TRBV20-1	TRBD2	TRBJ2-7	TGCAGTGCACAAATTGGACTAGCGGGCCTCTACGAGCAGTACTTC	CSAQIGLAGLYEQYF
many	TRBV6-6	.	TRBJ1-1	TGTGCCAGCGGACCAAAAGACAGCGTTGAAGCTTTCTTT	CASGPKDSVEAFF
.	TRBV7-3	.	TRBJ2-1	TGTGCCAGCAGCCCCATGGACTGGTCGTACAATGAGCAGTTCTTC	CASSPMDWSYNEQFF
few	TRBV29-1	.	TRBJ2-3	TGCAGCGGGGAAAGGGGGGGAGATACGCAGTATTTT	CSGERGGDTQYF
.	TRBV12-3/TRBV12-4	.	TRBJ2-1	TGTGCCAGCAGTTTGTCGGGAGCTCTCTACAATGAGCAGTTCTTC	CASSLSGALYNEQFF
few	TRBV11-3	.	TRBJ2-3	TGTGCCAGCAGCTTAGATAGTGGCAGGGGAACAGATACGCAGTATTTT	CASSLDSGRGTDTQYF
few	TRBV11-2	TRBD1	TRBJ2-5	TGTGCCAGCAGCTTACAGGGGGTCAGACAAGAGACCCAGTACTTC	CASSLQGVRQETQYF
.	TRBV12-5	.	TRBJ1-5	TGTGCTAGTGGTTTGATATTAGGGGGAAGCAATCAGCCCCAGCATTTT	CASGLILGGSNQPQHF
few	TRBV4-1	TRBD2	TRBJ2-5	TGCGCCAGCAGCCAAGATCCGGGGGGGCTCCAAGAGACCCAGTACTTC	CASSQDPGGLQETQYF
few	TRBV20-1	.	TRBJ1-1	TGCAGTGCTAGAGATATACAGGGTCGCACTGAAGCTTTCTTT	CSARDIQGRTEAFF
.	TRBV7-2	.	TRBJ2-5	TGTGCCAGCAGCTTGTCCAGGGGTGTCGTGGAGACCCAGTACTTC	CASSLSRGVVETQYF
.	TRBV12-3/TRBV12-4	.	TRBJ2-5	TGTGCCAGCAGTCTCAGCGGATCCTTCCAAGAGACCCAGTACTTC	CASSLSGSFQETQYF
.	TRBV20-1	TRBD1	TRBJ1-6	TGCAGTGCTAGAGCCCGGACAGGCTCCTCACCCCTCCACTTT	CSARARTGSSPLHF
many	TRBV6-5	TRBD1	TRBJ2-6	TGTGCCAGCAGCCTTGGACAGGCTGGGGCCAACGTCCTGACTTTC	CASSLGQAGANVLTF
.	TRBV7-9	.	TRBJ2-1	TGTGCCAGCAGCTCGAGACTAGAGAATGAGCAGTTCTTC	CASSSRLENEQFF
.	TRBV19	.	TRBJ2-1	TGTGCCAGTAGTATTAGCGGACAACTATACAATGAGCAGTTCTTC	CASSISGQLYNEQFF
few	TRBV5-5	.	TRBJ2-1	TGTGCCAGCAGCTTGGTAATGGGACAAAGCAATGAGCAGTTCTTC	CASSLVMGQSNEQFF
many	TRBV5-1	.	TRBJ1-2	TGCGCCAGCAGCCCAACAGGGATCTATGGCTACACCTTC	CASSPTGIYGYTF
many	TRBV20-1	TRBD2	TRBJ2-1	TGCAGTGCTAGTGTCGCGCTAGCGGGAGATAAAGGACAGTTCTTC	CSASVALAGDKGQFF
few	TRBV6-2/TRBV6-3	TRBD2	TRBJ2-1	TGTGCCAGCAGTTACTCGGCGGGCGGGAGTAACGGCAATGAGCAGTTCTTC	CASSYSAGGSNGNEQFF
few	TRBV7-8	.	TRBJ2-4	TGTGCCAGCAGCTTAGGGGGGGTTTCCAAAAACATTCAGTACTTC	CASSLGGVSKNIQYF
few	TRBV28	TRBD1	TRBJ1-5	TGTGCCAGCAGCTGGGGTGGACAGGGGGGCCCTCAGCATTTT	CASSWGGQGGPQHF
.	TRBV5-1	.	TRBJ2-5	TGCGCCAGCAGGGTTGGGACGACAGGTCAGAGGGAGACCCAGTACTTC	CASRVGTTGQRETQYF
few	TRBV10-2	TRBD1	TRBJ1-6	TGCGCCAGCTCACAGGGGGCCGGGACCTCACCCCTCCACTTT	CASSQGAGTSPLHF
.	TRBV10-3	.	TRBJ2-1	TGTGCCATCAGTGGTAGTAAGCGCACACTATCCTACAATGAGCAGTTCTTC	CAISGSKRTLSYNEQFF
.	TRBV12-3/TRBV12-4	TRBD2	TRBJ2-1	TGTGCCAGCAGTTCTAGGATAGCGGGAGGTGGGAATGAGCAGTTCTTC	CASSSRIAGGGNEQFF
.	TRBV13	.	TRBJ2-3	TGTGCCAGCAGCTCAGCCCCTGAAGATACGCAGTATTTT	CASSSAPEDTQYF
many	TRBV12-3/TRBV12-4	.	TRBJ1-5	TGTGCCAGCAGTTTGCGAGGGGCCAATCAGCCCCAGCATTTT	CASSLRGANQPQHF
few	TRBV24-1	.	TRBJ2-3	TGTGCCACCAGTGACCCGGGGATCTCCACAGATACGCAGTATTTT	CATSDPGISTDTQYF
many	TRBV4-1	.	TRBJ2-5	TGCGCCAGCAGCCCCCTGGGGCACCAAGAGACCCAGTACTTC	CASSPLGHQETQYF
many	TRBV11-2	TRBD2	TRBJ2-1	TGTGCCAGCAGCTTAGGGACTAGCGGCGGGAATGAGCAGTTCTTC	CASSLGTSGGNEQFF
few	TRBV5-1	.	TRBJ2-7	TGCGCCAGCAGCTTGAGGGGGAACTACGAGCAGTACTTC	CASSLRGNYEQYF
few	TRBV7-6	.	TRBJ1-1	TGTGCCAGCAGCCTCTCTATAAGTGAAGCTTTCTTT	CASSLSISEAFF
few	TRBV12-3/TRBV12-4	.	TRBJ1-4	TGTGCCAGCAGTTTGGCCTGGGGCAGGGGTGATGAAAAACTGTTTTTT	CASSLAWGRGDEKLFF
.	TRBV6-2/TRBV6-3	.	TRBJ1-6	TGTGCCAGCGGGCAGGGGAGGCCCCTCCACTTT	CASGQGRPLHF
many	TRBV5-5	.	TRBJ1-4	TGTGCCAGCAGCCGCAACACCCACGGGACGCCTGAAAAACTGTTTTTT	CASSRNTHGTPEKLFF
many	TRBV5-1	.	TRBJ1-1	TGCGCCAGCAGCCATAGGGGGAACACTGAAGCTTTCTTT	CASSHRGNTEAFF
.	TRBV12-3/TRBV12-4	.	TRBJ2-7	TGTGCCAGCAGGCCGGGACAAGGTACCTACGAGCAGTACTTC	CASRPGQGTYEQYF